This T cell receptor (beta chain) was documented in a study of yellow fever vaccine responses in identical twins. The sample holds a few counts of this clonotype. Its antigen is undetermined. General observations from the study: Vaccine-induced T cell responses in twins were reportedly observed to appear partly convergent, partly personalized.

TCRdb fed the RT-PCR reads into MiXCR, producing one record per CDR3 protein. The profile shows around 4,300 distinct CDR3 sequences, roughly 67% of them singletons. Germline V gene data show CDR1 as MGHRA and CDR2 as YSYEKL. Trimming left V 1 base short and J 7 bases short, with 16 bases between. The CDR3 is 15 amino acids. The clonotype was recovered from a woman under 30 who received the yellow fever vaccine. The rearrangement links TRBV4-1 to TRBJ1-1; D is ambiguous. This specimen was T cells from blood (PBMCs), unsorted or a sorted subset (not recorded which), taken before or after yellow fever vaccination (not recorded which). The CDR3 DNA reads as TGCGCCAGCAGCCAAGCTCTTTTCTCGGGGAATGAAGCTTTCTTT. This gives the protein CASSQALFSGNEAFF.